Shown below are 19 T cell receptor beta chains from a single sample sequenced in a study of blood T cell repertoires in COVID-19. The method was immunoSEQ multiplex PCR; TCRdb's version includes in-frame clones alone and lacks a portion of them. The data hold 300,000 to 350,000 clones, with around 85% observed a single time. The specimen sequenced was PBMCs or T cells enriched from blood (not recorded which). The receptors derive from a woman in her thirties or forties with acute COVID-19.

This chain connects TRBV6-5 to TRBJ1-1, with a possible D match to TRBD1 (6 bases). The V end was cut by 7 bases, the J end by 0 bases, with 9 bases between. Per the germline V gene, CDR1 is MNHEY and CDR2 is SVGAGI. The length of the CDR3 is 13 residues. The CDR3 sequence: CASKGTLNTEAFF. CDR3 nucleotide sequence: TGTGCCAGCAAAGGGACACTGAACACTGAAGCTTTCTTT.

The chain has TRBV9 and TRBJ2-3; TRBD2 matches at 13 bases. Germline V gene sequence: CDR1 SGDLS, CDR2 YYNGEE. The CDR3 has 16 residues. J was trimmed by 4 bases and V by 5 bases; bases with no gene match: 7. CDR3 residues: CASSLGTSGAADTQYF. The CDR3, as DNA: TGTGCCAGCAGTCTAGGGACTAGCGGGGCGGCAGATACGCAGTATTTT.

The CDR3 reads CASSATGVSLMNTEAFF. CDR3 coding DNA: TGTGCCAGCAGTGCGACAGGCGTGTCCTTAATGAACACTGAAGCTTTCTTT. The gene calls are TRBV25-1 and TRBJ1-1; tentative D call: TRBD1 (6 bases). Deletions cut 4 bases from V and 0 bases from J, with 18 bases between. The CDR3 has 17 amino acids. The germline gives CDR1 MGHDK, CDR2 SYGVNS.

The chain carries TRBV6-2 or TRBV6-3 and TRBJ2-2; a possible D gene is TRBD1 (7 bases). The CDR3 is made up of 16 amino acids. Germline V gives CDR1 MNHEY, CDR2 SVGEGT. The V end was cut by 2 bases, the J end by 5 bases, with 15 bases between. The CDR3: CASSYKQGRLTGELFF. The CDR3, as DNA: TGTGCCAGCAGTTACAAACAGGGGAGGTTGACCGGGGAGCTGTTTTTT.

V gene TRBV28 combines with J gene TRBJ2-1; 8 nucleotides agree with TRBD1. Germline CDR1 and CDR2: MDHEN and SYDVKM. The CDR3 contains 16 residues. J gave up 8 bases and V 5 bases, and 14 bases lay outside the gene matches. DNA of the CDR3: TGTGCCAGCAGTCTACCCCCCGGACAGGGAGGACATGAGCAGTTCTTC. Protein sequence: CASSLPPGQGGHEQFF.

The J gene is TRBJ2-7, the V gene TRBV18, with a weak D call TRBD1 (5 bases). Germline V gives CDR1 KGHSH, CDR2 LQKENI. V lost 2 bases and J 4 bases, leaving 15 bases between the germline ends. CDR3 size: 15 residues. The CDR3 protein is CASSPSAGQPYEQYF. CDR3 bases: TGTGCCAGCTCACCATCGGCAGGACAACCTTACGAGCAGTACTTC.

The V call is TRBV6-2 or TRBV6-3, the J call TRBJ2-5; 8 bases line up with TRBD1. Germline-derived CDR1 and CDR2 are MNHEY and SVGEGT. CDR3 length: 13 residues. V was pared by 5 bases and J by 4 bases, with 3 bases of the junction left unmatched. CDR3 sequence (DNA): TGTGCCAGCAGTGGGGGACAGGTAGAGACCCAGTACTTC. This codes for CASSGGQVETQYF.

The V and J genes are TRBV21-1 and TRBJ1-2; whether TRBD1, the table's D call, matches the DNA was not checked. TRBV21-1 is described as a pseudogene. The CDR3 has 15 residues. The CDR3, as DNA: TGTGCCAGCAGCAAAGACGCCGACAGGGTACTTGGCTACACCTTC. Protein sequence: CASSKDADRVLGYTF.

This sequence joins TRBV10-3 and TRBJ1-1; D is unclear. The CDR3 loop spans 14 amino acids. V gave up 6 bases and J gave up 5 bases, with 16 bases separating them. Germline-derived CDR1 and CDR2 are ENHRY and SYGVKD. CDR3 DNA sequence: TGTGCCATCAGGGATTTAGTGGGGAGTACTGAAGCTTTCTTT. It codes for CAIRDLVGSTEAFF.

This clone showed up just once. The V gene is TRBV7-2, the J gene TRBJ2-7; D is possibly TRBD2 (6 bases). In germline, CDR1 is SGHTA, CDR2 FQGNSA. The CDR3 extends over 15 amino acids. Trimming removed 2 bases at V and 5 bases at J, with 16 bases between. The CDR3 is CASSLLSGGGDEQYF. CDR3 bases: TGTGCCAGCAGCTTACTTTCCGGGGGAGGTGACGAGCAGTACTTC.

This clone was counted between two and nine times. The CDR3: CAISEGRNTGELFF. Here the CDR3 DNA reads TGTGCCATCAGTGAGGGGAGGAACACCGGGGAGCTGTTTTTT. The chain joins TRBV10-3 to TRBJ2-2; tentative D call: TRBD2 (5 bases). The CDR3 contains 14 residues. The germline CDR1 and CDR2 sequences are ENHRY and SYGVKD. With 2 bases removed from V and 1 base from J, the gap between germline ends came to 5 bases.

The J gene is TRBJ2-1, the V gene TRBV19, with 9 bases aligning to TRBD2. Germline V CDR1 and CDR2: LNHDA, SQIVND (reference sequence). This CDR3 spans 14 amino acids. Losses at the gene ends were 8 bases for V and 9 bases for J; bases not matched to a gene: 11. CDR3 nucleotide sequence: TGTGCCAGTGTGGGCGGGAGGGTGCTTGGTGAGCAGTTCTTC. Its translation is CASVGGRVLGEQFF.

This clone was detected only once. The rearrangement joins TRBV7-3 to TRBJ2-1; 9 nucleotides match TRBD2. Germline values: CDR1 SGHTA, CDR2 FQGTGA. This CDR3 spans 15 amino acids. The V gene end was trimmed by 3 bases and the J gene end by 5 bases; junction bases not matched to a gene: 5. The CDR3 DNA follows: TGTGCCAGCAGCTTTAGCGGGGGACCTAACAATGAGCAGTTCTTC. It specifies CASSFSGGPNNEQFF.

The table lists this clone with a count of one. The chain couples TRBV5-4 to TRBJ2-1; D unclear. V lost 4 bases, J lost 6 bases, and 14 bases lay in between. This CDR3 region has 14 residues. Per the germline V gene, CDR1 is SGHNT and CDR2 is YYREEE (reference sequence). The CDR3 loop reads CASSKRLVPNEQFF. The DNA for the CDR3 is TGTGCCAGCAGCAAACGACTGGTCCCCAATGAGCAGTTCTTC.

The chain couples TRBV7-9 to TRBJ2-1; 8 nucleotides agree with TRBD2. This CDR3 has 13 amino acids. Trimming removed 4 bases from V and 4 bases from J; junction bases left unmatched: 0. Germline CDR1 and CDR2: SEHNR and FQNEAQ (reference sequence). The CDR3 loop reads CASSSSGYNEQFF. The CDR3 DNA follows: TGTGCCAGCAGCTCTAGCGGGTACAATGAGCAGTTCTTC. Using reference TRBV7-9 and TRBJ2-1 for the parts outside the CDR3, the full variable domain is DTGVSQNPRHKITKRGQNVTFRCDPISEHNRLYWYRQTLGQGPEFLTYFQNEAQLEKSRLLSDRFSAERPKGSFSTLEIQRTEQGDSAMYLCASSSSGYNEQFFGPGTRLTVL.

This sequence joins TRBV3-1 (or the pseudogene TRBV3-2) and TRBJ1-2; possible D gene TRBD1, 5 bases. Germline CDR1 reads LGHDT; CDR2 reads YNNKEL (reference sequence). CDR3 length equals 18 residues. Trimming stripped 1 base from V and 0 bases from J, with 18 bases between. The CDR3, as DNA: TGTGCCAGCAGCCAAGCCGTGGCAGGGATATTGGCTAACTATGGCTACACCTTC. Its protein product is CASSQAVAGILANYGYTF.

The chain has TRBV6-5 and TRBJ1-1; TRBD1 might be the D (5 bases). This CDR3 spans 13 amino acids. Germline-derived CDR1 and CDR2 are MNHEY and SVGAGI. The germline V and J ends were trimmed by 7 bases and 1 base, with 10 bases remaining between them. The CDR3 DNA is TGTGCCAGCATGAGCAGGGAGAACACTGAAGCTTTCTTT. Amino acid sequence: CASMSRENTEAFF.

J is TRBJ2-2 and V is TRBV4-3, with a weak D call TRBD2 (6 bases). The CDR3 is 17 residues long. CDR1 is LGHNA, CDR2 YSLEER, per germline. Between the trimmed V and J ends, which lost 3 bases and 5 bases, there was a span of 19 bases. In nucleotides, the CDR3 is TGCGCCAGCAGCCAGAAACGGAGGGGAAAAGAAACCGGGGAGCTGTTTTTT. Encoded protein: CASSQKRRGKETGELFF.

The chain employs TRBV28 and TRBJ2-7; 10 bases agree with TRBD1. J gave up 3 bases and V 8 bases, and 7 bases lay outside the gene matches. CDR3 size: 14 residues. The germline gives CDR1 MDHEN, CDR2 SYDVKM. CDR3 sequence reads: CASGGQGGFYEQYF. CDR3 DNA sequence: TGTGCCAGCGGAGGACAGGGGGGTTTCTACGAGCAGTACTTC. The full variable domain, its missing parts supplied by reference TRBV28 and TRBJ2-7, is DVKVTQSSRYLVKRTGEKVFLECVQDMDHENMFWYRQDPGLGLRLIYFSYDVKMKEKGDIPEGYSVSREKKERFSLILESASTNQTSMYLCASGGQGGFYEQYFGPGTRLTVT.